What follows are 19 T cell receptor beta chains derived from one specimen sequenced in a study of blood T cells in healthy people across ages. The use of a sample-barcoded 5' primer and a J-beta primer mix characterized a second PCR of roughly 7 to 12 cycles. TCRdb reprocessed the 5' RACE reads with MiXCR, giving one entry per CDR3 protein. Of 700,000 to 1,000,000 distinct CDR3 sequences in the sample, 40% to 50% were seen once. The sequenced sample consisted of blood. Receptors were obtained from a man between 60 and 70 years old in good health.

V usage is TRBV20-1 and J usage is TRBJ2-5; D unresolved. This CDR3 has 13 amino acids. The germline gives CDR1 DFQATT, CDR2 SNEGSKA (reference sequence). The V gene lost 3 bases and the J gene lost 4 bases, with 12 bases spanning the gap. CDR3 coding DNA: TGCAGTGCTAGTAGGTCATCGCGAGAGACCCAGTACTTC. Its translation is CSASRSSRETQYF.

This clonotype was counted only a few times. The chain couples TRBV7-2 to TRBJ2-7; D possibly matches TRBD1 or TRBD2 (6 bases each). V shed 5 bases and J shed 3 bases, with 17 bases lying between them. The CDR3 is made up of 15 amino acids. The germline V gene has CDR1 SGHTA and CDR2 FQGNSA. The CDR3 sequence is CASSQPRKGGYEQYF. CDR3 DNA sequence: TGTGCCAGCAGCCAACCTAGGAAGGGGGGCTACGAGCAGTACTTC.

J is TRBJ2-1 and V is TRBV7-2; D gene unclear. The CDR3 is made up of 14 amino acids. CDR1 is SGHTA, CDR2 FQGNSA, per germline. V was clipped by 2 bases and J by 4 bases, with 9 bases between them. In DNA, the CDR3 is TGTGCCAGCAGCTTAACCAACCAGTACAATGAGCAGTTCTTC. Translated: CASSLTNQYNEQFF.

The chain joins TRBV6-5 to TRBJ2-5; D may be TRBD1 (5 bases). The CDR3 runs to 14 residues. V lost 7 bases to trimming and J lost 7 bases, with 19 bases between them. Germline CDR1 and CDR2: MNHEY and SVGAGI. Written as DNA, the CDR3 is TGTGCCAGCAACCAGCCCGGGCAGGGAAGGACCCAGTACTTC. It translates to CASNQPGQGRTQYF.

The chain couples TRBV9 to TRBJ2-4; 9 bases agree with TRBD1. The closer fit of TRBJ2-5 to the DNA end suggests the J call may be wrong. Per the germline V gene, CDR1 is SGDLS and CDR2 is YYNGEE. This CDR3 contains 14 residues. The CDR3 coding sequence is TGTGCCAGCAGCGGGACAGGGGTTACAGAGACCCAGTACTTC. Translated: CASSGTGVTETQYF.

This rearrangement joins TRBV18 to TRBJ2-7; possibly TRBD1 or TRBD2 for D (5 bases each). The germline V gene has CDR1 KGHSH and CDR2 LQKENI. The CDR3 extends over 14 amino acids. V shed 4 bases and J shed 7 bases, with 17 bases lying between them. The CDR3 spells CASSHIWDVKEQYF. The DNA for the CDR3 is TGTGCCAGCTCACACATCTGGGACGTAAAAGAGCAGTACTTC.

This clonotype was seen more than once but under ten times. The chain has TRBV7-9 and TRBJ2-7, with D perhaps matching TRBD1 or TRBD2 (6 bases each). Trimming left V 5 bases short and J 1 base short, with 12 bases between. In germline, CDR1 is SEHNR, CDR2 FQNEAQ (reference sequence). This CDR3 comprises 14 residues. Here the CDR3 DNA reads TGTGCCAGCAGCAGGGGGGCAAATTCCTACGAGCAGTACTTC. Translated: CASSRGANSYEQYF.

The chain has TRBV12-3 or TRBV12-4 and TRBJ1-6; D not certain. V was shortened by 0 bases and J by 4 bases, with 10 bases between the two germline ends. The CDR3 extends over 16 amino acids. The CDR3: CASSLAGRGYNSPLHF. The CDR3 region has the DNA TGTGCCAGCAGTTTAGCCGGACGGGGATATAATTCACCCCTCCACTTT.

The chain links TRBV20-1 to TRBJ2-7; 12 nucleotides line up with TRBD2. The DNA end favors TRBJ2-5, so the J call may be wrong. The germline V gene encodes CDR1 DFQATT and CDR2 SNEGSKA (reference sequence). The CDR3 length is 15 residues. The CDR3 DNA follows: TGCAGTGCTAAACTAGCGGGGGGAACCCAAGAGACCCAGTACTTC. Translated, it gives CSAKLAGGTQETQYF.

In its sample, this clonotype was seen a few times. The chain has TRBV12-3 or TRBV12-4 and TRBJ1-6; D not certain. The CDR3 extends over 13 amino acids. Trimming left V 5 bases short and J 14 bases short, with 16 bases between. The CDR3 nucleotides read TGTGCCAGCAGTGCCCCCGAGGGTCTAGCCCTCCACTTT. It codes for CASSAPEGLALHF.

The chain has TRBV4-3 and TRBJ2-7; 14 bases fit TRBD2. The CDR3 totals 17 residues. The junction had 7 bases not matched to a gene; V was cut back by 0 bases and J by 6 bases. Germline lookup yields CDR1 LGHNA and CDR2 YSLEER. CDR3 residues: CASSQDKRLAGGIEQYF. The CDR3 DNA reads TGCGCCAGCAGCCAAGATAAGCGACTAGCGGGGGGGATCGAGCAGTACTTC.

The rearrangement joins TRBV6-1 to TRBJ2-2; 8 bases match TRBD1. The germline gives CDR1 MNHNS, CDR2 SASEGT. The CDR3 loop spans 15 amino acids. The V gene end was trimmed by 3 bases and the J gene end by 6 bases; junction bases not matched to a gene: 6. The CDR3 here is CASSDKTGAAGELFF. DNA for the CDR3: TGTGCCAGCAGTGATAAGACAGGGGCTGCCGGGGAGCTGTTTTTT.

This clonotype was found a few times. The rearrangement links TRBV7-9 to TRBJ2-5; 8 bases fit TRBD1. J lost 7 bases, V lost 5 bases, and 6 bases had no gene match. From germline, CDR1 is SEHNR and CDR2 FQNEAQ (reference sequence). The CDR3 length is 13 residues. CDR3 protein: CASSRTGSGTQYF. Written as DNA, the CDR3 is TGTGCCAGCAGCCGGACAGGGTCCGGGACCCAGTACTTC.

This chain links TRBV7-9 with TRBJ2-4; D call uncertain. Trimming pared 3 bases from V and 0 bases from J, leaving 12 bases between. In germline, CDR1 is SEHNR, CDR2 FQNEAQ (reference sequence). CDR3 length: 16 residues. Written as DNA, the CDR3 is TGTGCCAGCAGCTTCCTGTCCGGGCTAGCCAAAAACATTCAGTACTTC. It is translated as CASSFLSGLAKNIQYF.

The sample holds one count of this clonotype. This is likely a read error, given that the CDR3 carries no conserved phenylalanine or tryptophan at its end. This chain links TRBV7-9 with TRBJ2-1; TRBD2 agrees at 7 bases. The CDR3 sequence is 15 residues long. Losses at the gene ends were 3 bases for V and 7 bases for J; bases not matched to a gene: 9. Looked up from germline, CDR1 is SEHNR and CDR2 is FQNEAQ (reference sequence). CDR3 DNA: TGTGCCAGCAGCTTGACGGAAACTAGCGTGAATGAGCAGTTCTTA. This codes for CASSLTETSVNEQFL.

V and J are TRBV7-9 and TRBJ2-1, with 7 bases fitting TRBD1. Germline values: CDR1 SEHNR, CDR2 FQNEAQ (reference sequence). The V gene end was trimmed by 4 bases and the J gene end by 3 bases; junction bases not matched to a gene: 12. The CDR3 loop spans 17 amino acids. The CDR3 is CASSSRRIRTGYNEQFF. The CDR3, as DNA: TGTGCCAGCAGCTCTAGAAGGATTCGGACAGGCTACAATGAGCAGTTCTTC.

The V call is TRBV12-3 or TRBV12-4, the J call TRBJ2-3; the D gene is possibly TRBD2 (6 bases). With 3 bases removed from V and 2 bases from J, the gap between germline ends came to 21 bases. The CDR3 covers 18 residues. CDR3 DNA sequence: TGTGCCAGCAGTTTTCAGCGGGCACGGGATACCACCACAGATACGCAGTATTTT. Translating gives CASSFQRARDTTTDTQYF.

The chain carries TRBV29-1 and TRBJ2-3; tentative D call: TRBD1 (6 bases). The V gene's germline CDR1 is SQVTM and CDR2 ANQGSEA. The V end was cut by 7 bases, the J end by 6 bases, with 23 bases between. This CDR3 is built from 15 residues. DNA of the CDR3: TGCAGCGCTCCCCGGCCGGCAGGGGATGCGGATACGCAGTATTTT. This codes for CSAPRPAGDADTQYF.

This clonotype was picked up a small number of times. CDR3: CSARAPAGLAGGHQDTQYF. CDR3 nucleotides: TGCAGTGCTAGAGCTCCAGCCGGACTAGCGGGGGGGCATCAAGATACGCAGTATTTT. The V gene is TRBV20-1, the J gene TRBJ2-3; the match to TRBD2 covers 15 bases. This CDR3 contains 19 residues. V lost 1 base, J lost 5 bases, and 13 bases stayed unmatched. Germline CDR1 is DFQATT and CDR2 is SNEGSKA (reference sequence).